This T cell receptor (beta chain) came from a study of cytomegalovirus exposure and HLA in healthy donors. Overall study context: Earlier sequencing of some 190 million T cells yielded roughly 120 million unique TCR beta sequences.

PCR used 60 Vbeta primers and 13 Jbeta primers. Assay: immunoSEQ multiplex PCR; the TCRdb copy retains only in-frame clones and omits some. The data contain roughly 160,000 clones, roughly 77% of them singletons. V lost 1 base and J lost 3; bases outside the gene matches: 2. In germline, CDR1 is SGHTA, CDR2 FQGNSA. The CDR3 has 14 residues. Sequenced: PBMCs. J is TRBJ2-7 and V is TRBV7-2, with 8 positions matching TRBD1. The source of this sequence is a man aged 50 to 60 in good health and CMV-seropositive. This chain's CDR3 is CASSLGDRFYEQYF. The DNA for the CDR3 is TGTGCCAGCAGCTTAGGGGACAGGTTCTACGAGCAGTACTTC.